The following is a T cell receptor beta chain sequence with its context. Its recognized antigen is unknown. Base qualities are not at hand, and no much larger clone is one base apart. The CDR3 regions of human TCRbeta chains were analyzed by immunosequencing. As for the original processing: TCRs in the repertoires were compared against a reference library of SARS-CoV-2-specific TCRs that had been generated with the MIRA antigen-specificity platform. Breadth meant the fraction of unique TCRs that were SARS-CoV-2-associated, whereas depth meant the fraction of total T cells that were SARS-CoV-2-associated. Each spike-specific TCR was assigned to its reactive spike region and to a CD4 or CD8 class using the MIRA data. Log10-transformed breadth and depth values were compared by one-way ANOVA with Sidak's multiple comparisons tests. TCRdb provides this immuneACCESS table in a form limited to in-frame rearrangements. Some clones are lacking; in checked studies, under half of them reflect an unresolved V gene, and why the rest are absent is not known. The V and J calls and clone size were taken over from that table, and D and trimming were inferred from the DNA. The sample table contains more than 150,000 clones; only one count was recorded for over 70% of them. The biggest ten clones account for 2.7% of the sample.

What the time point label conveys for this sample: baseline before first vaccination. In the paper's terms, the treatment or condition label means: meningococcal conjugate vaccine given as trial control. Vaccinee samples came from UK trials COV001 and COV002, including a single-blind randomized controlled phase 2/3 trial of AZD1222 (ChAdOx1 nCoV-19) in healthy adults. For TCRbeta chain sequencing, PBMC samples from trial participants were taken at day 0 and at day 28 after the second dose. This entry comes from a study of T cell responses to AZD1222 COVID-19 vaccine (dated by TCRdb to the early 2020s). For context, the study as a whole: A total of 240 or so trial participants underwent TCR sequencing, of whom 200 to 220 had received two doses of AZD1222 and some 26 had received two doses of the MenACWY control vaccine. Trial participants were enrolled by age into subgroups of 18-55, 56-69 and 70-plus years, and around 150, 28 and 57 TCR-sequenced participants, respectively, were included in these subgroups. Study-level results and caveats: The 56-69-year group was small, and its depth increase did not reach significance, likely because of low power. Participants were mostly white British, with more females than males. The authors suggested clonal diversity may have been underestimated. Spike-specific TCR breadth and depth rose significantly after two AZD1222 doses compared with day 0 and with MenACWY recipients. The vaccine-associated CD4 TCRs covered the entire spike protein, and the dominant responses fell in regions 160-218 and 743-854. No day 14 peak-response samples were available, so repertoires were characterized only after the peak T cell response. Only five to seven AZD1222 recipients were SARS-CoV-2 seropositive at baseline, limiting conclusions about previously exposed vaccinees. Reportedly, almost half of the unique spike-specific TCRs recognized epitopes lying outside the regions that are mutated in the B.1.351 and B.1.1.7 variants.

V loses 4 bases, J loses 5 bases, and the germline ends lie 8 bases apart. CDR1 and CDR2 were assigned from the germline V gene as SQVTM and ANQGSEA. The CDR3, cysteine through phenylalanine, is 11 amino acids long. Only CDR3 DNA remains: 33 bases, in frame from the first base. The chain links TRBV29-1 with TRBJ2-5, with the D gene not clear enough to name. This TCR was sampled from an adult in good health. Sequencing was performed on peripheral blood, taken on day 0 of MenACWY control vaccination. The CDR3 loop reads CSVGEGETQYF. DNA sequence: TGCAGCGTTGGGGAAGGGGAGACCCAGTACTTC. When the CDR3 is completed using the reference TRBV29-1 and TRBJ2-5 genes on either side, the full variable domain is SAVISQKPSRDICQRGTSLTIQCQVDSQVTMMFWYRQQPGQSLTLIATANQGSEATYESGFVIDKFPISRPNLTFSTLTVSNMSPEDSSIYLCSVGEGETQYFGPGTRLLVL.